These T cell receptor beta chains were read from a single sample in a study of shared clonotypes between healthy human individuals. TCRdb's copy holds only in-frame clones and misses some; the assay was immunoSEQ multiplex PCR. The sample yields about 1,900,000 clones, over 85% seen once. Sequencing was carried out using naive CD8+ T cells sorted from blood. These receptors all stem from a man aged 18-30 years in good health. Each CDR3 is given with its conserved first and last residue. D genes are given only for firm matches. For some rows the clone size is stated as once, few or many, or as a class when expanded; others skip it.

clone_size,d_call,v_call,j_call,cdr3_aa,cdr3_nt
NA,NA,TRBV4-1,TRBJ2-2,CASSQESGTLPSGELFF,TGCGCCAGCAGCCAAGAATCGGGGACCCTTCCGTCCGGGGAGCTGTTTTTT
NA,NA,TRBV6-4,TRBJ1-1,CASSEHPNTEAFF,TGTGCCAGCAGTGAACATCCTAACACTGAAGCTTTCTTT
NA,TRBD2,TRBV7-2,TRBJ2-5,CASSLGLAGGPGETQYF,TGTGCCAGCAGCTTAGGGCTAGCGGGGGGGCCGGGGGAGACCCAGTACTTC
NA,NA,TRBV6-5,TRBJ2-7,CASSYSSGSEQYF,TGTGCCAGCAGTTACTCGTCAGGATCCGAGCAGTACTTC
once,NA,TRBV7-2,TRBJ2-7,CASSPGSTYEQYF,TGTGCCAGCAGCCCCGGGTCAACCTACGAGCAGTACTTC
NA,NA,TRBV9,TRBJ2-2,CASSVRGLNTGELFF,TGTGCCAGCAGCGTAAGGGGACTCAACACCGGGGAGCTGTTTTTT
NA,NA,TRBV7-2,TRBJ2-7,CASSLSRYEQYF,TGTGCCAGCAGCTTAAGCAGATACGAGCAGTACTTC
NA,NA,TRBV4-3,TRBJ1-4,CASSQDLTYNEKLFF,TGCGCCAGCAGCCAAGATCTGACATATAATGAAAAACTGTTTTTT
once,TRBD2,TRBV28,TRBJ2-1,CASSQLAGLNNEQFF,TGTGCCAGCTCCCAACTAGCGGGCTTAAACAATGAGCAGTTCTTC
once,NA,TRBV6-5,TRBJ1-6,CASNPVGAGSPLHF,TGTGCCAGCAACCCCGTGGGGGCTGGTTCACCCCTCCACTTT
NA,TRBD1,TRBV6-5,TRBJ2-1,CASSRTGNNEQFF,TGTGCCAGCAGTAGGACAGGGAACAATGAGCAGTTCTTC
NA,TRBD2,TRBV6-5,TRBJ2-1,CASREVGTIYNEQFF,TGTGCCAGCAGGGAGGTCGGGACTATCTACAATGAGCAGTTCTTC
once,NA,TRBV5-6,TRBJ2-7,CASTTLGGQVSYEQYF,TGTGCCAGCACCACCCTGGGAGGACAGGTGAGCTACGAGCAGTACTTC
NA,NA,TRBV11-2,TRBJ2-3,CASSLDDFADTQYF,TGTGCCAGCAGCTTAGATGACTTTGCAGATACGCAGTATTTT
NA,NA,TRBV9,TRBJ2-1,CASSGRQPVLNEQFF,TGTGCCAGCAGCGGCCGACAACCCGTTTTAAATGAGCAGTTCTTC
NA,NA,TRBV28,TRBJ1-5,CASSLLGGGDQPQHF,TGTGCCAGCAGTTTGCTTGGTGGAGGGGATCAGCCCCAGCATTTT
NA,NA,TRBV5-6,TRBJ2-1,CASSDQGGEQFF,TGTGCCAGCAGCGACCAGGGTGGTGAGCAGTTCTTC
NA,NA,TRBV6-5,TRBJ2-1,CASSRGTSYNEQFF,TGTGCCAGCAGCAGAGGGACCTCCTACAATGAGCAGTTCTTC
NA,TRBD1,TRBV4-3,TRBJ1-2,CASSQATGTGDGYTF,TGCGCCAGCAGCCAAGCGACCGGGACAGGGGATGGCTACACCTTC
NA,NA,TRBV9,TRBJ2-7,CASSPANFPYEQYF,TGTGCCAGCAGCCCCGCAAATTTCCCCTACGAGCAGTACTTC
NA,NA,TRBV7-9,TRBJ2-7,CASSSSRQGYEQYF,TGTGCCAGCAGCTCATCAAGGCAGGGTTACGAGCAGTACTTC
NA,NA,TRBV5-8,TRBJ2-7,CASSFRGTVVYEQYF,TGTGCCAGCAGCTTTCGGGGGACAGTGGTTTACGAGCAGTACTTC
NA,NA,TRBV6-1,TRBJ2-7,CASSEAVRVDYEQYF,TGTGCCAGCAGCGAAGCGGTCAGGGTGGACTACGAGCAGTACTTC
NA,NA,TRBV27,TRBJ1-5,CASSLIGPNSNQPQHF,TGTGCCAGCAGTTTGATAGGTCCAAATAGCAATCAGCCCCAGCATTTT
NA,NA,TRBV5-4,TRBJ2-7,CASSLEGRRPYEQYF,TGTGCCAGCAGCTTAGAAGGACGGAGACCCTACGAGCAGTACTTC
NA,NA,TRBV27,TRBJ1-6,CASRPGLTDSPLHF,TGTGCCAGCAGGCCGGGACTCACAGATTCACCCCTCCACTTT
NA,TRBD1,TRBV7-9,TRBJ1-2,CASSYGQGVYGYTF,TGTGCCAGCAGCTACGGACAGGGGGTCTATGGCTACACCTTC
NA,NA,TRBV19,TRBJ2-1,CASLDREGGEQFF,TGTGCCAGCTTGGACAGGGAGGGAGGTGAGCAGTTCTTC
NA,TRBD1,TRBV2,TRBJ2-1,CASQTGGINEQFF,TGTGCCAGCCAGACAGGGGGTATCAATGAGCAGTTCTTC
NA,NA,TRBV2,TRBJ1-1,CASTGRISAEAFF,TGTGCCAGCACGGGACGGATAAGCGCTGAAGCTTTCTTT
NA,NA,TRBV5-6,TRBJ2-7,CASSRNRAPYEQYF,TGTGCCAGCAGCCGAAACAGGGCCCCCTACGAGCAGTACTTC
NA,NA,TRBV7-2,TRBJ1-5,CASSLLGHSQPQHF,TGTGCCAGCAGCTTATTGGGACACAGTCAGCCCCAGCATTTT
NA,NA,TRBV29-1,TRBJ2-7,CSVEKTYSYEQYF,TGCAGCGTTGAAAAAACGTATTCCTACGAGCAGTACTTC
NA,TRBD1,TRBV2,TRBJ2-7,CASSEGGTGGGYEQYF,TGTGCCAGCAGTGAGGGAGGGACAGGGGGCGGTTACGAGCAGTACTTC
NA,NA,TRBV27,TRBJ2-7,CASSSSGTKREQYF,TGTGCCAGCAGTTCCTCCGGGACCAAGCGGGAGCAGTACTTC
NA,TRBD1,TRBV19,TRBJ2-5,CASSKDRDQETQYF,TGTGCCAGTAGCAAGGACAGGGACCAAGAGACCCAGTACTTC
NA,TRBD1,TRBV6-5,TRBJ1-2,CASSYSRDRGTGGYTF,TGTGCCAGCAGTTACTCGCGGGACAGGGGAACGGGGGGCTACACCTTC
NA,TRBD2,TRBV12-5,TRBJ2-3,CASGSGLAGADTQYF,TGTGCTAGTGGTTCGGGACTAGCGGGAGCAGATACGCAGTATTTT
NA,NA,TRBV6-6,TRBJ1-3,CAIGDSSSGNTIYF,TGTGCCATCGGAGACAGCAGCTCTGGAAACACCATATATTTT
NA,NA,TRBV10-3,TRBJ2-1,CAISGEGRFYNEQFF,TGTGCCATCAGTGGGGAAGGGCGATTCTACAATGAGCAGTTCTTC
NA,NA,TRBV7-9,TRBJ2-3,CASSLALGDADTQYF,TGTGCCAGCAGCTTAGCGCTCGGGGATGCAGATACGCAGTATTTT
NA,TRBD2,TRBV9,TRBJ2-7,CASSVTGGIYEQYF,TGTGCCAGCAGCGTAACGGGGGGAATCTACGAGCAGTACTTC
NA,NA,TRBV27,TRBJ1-2,CASSFVGTNYGYTF,TGTGCCAGCAGTTTTGTCGGTACTAACTATGGCTACACCTTC
NA,NA,TRBV9,TRBJ1-5,CASSVGAGENQPQHF,TGTGCCAGCAGCGTAGGGGCAGGAGAGAATCAGCCCCAGCATTTT
NA,NA,TRBV7-9,TRBJ2-4,CASSNTGGENIQYF,TGTGCCAGCAGCAATACAGGGGGGGAAAACATTCAGTACTTC
NA,TRBD1,TRBV13,TRBJ2-7,CASSPETGNEQYF,TGTGCCAGCAGCCCCGAGACAGGGAACGAGCAGTACTTC
NA,TRBD2,TRBV9,TRBJ2-2,CASSPRRERGATGELFF,TGTGCCAGCAGCCCCAGGAGGGAGCGGGGGGCAACCGGGGAGCTGTTTTTT